The subject of this entry is one T cell receptor beta chain. What it binds is not known. The study ran its PCR with 60 Vbeta and 13 Jbeta primers. Here immunoSEQ multiplex PCR was the method, and the copy in TCRdb shows in-frame clones only, minus some. This sample has some 84,000 clones, with over 70% found just once. The entry originates in a study of cytomegalovirus exposure and HLA in healthy donors. The CDR3 is made up of 14 amino acids. Germline values: CDR1 SGHDN, CDR2 FVKESK. The V and J ends lost 0 bases and 3 bases respectively, with 9 bases between them. General study points: It emerged from a later analysis that several of the most significant clusters appeared to be linked to common viral pathogens.

The clonotype was recovered from a boy between 10 and 17 years old in good health and CMV-seronegative. Sequenced: PBMCs. This rearrangement joins TRBV14 to TRBJ2-7; D possibly corresponds to TRBD1 (6 bases). Here the CDR3 DNA reads TGTGCCAGCAGCCAAGAGGGGGCGTTCTACGAGCAGTACTTC. Amino acid sequence: CASSQEGAFYEQYF.